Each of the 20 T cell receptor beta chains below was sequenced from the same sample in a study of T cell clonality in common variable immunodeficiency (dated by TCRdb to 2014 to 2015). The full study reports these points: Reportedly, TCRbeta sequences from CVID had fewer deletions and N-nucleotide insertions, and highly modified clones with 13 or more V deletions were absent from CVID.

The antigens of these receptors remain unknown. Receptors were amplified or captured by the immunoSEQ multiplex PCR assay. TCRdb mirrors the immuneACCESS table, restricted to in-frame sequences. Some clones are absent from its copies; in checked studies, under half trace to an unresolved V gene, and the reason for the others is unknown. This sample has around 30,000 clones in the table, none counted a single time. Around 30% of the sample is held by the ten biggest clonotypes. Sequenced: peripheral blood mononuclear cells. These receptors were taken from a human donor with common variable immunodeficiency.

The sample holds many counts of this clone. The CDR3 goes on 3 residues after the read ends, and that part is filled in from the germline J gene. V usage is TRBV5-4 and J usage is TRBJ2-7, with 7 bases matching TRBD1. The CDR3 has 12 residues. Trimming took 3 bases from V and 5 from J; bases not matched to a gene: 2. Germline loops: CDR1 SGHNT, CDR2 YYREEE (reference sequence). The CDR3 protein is CASSSQGNEQYF. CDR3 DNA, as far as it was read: TGTGCCAGCAGCTCACAGGGGAACGAG. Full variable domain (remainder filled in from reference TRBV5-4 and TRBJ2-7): ETGVTQSPTHLIKTRGQQVTLRCSSQSGHNTVSWYQQALGQGPQFIFQYYREEENGRGNFPPRFSGLQFPNYSSELNVNALELDDSALYLCASSSQGNEQYFGPGTRLTVT.

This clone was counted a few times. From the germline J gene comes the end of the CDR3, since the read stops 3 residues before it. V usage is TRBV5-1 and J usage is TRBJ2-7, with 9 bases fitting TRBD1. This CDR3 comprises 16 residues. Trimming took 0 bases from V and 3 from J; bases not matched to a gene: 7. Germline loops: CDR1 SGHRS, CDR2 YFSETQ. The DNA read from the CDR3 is TGCGCCAGCAGCTTGGGACGGGACAGGGAGAACTACGAG. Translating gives CASSLGRDRENYE. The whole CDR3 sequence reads CASSLGRDRENYEQYF.

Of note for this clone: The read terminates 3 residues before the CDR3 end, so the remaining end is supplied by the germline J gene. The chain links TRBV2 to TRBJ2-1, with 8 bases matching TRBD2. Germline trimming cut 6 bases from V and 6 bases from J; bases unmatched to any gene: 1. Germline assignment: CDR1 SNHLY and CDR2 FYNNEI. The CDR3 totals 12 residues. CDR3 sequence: CASRSGSNEQFF. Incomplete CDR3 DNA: TGTGCCAGCAGAAGCGGGAGCAATGAG.

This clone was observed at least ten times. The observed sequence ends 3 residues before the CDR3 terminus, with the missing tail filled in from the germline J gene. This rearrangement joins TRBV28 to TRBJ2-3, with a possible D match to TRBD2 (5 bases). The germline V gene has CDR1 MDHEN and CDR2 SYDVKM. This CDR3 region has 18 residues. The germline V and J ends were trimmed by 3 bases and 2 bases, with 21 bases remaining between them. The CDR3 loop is CASSFITADFTYTDTQYF. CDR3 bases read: TGTGCCAGCAGTTTTATTACCGCGGACTTTACTTACACAGATACG.

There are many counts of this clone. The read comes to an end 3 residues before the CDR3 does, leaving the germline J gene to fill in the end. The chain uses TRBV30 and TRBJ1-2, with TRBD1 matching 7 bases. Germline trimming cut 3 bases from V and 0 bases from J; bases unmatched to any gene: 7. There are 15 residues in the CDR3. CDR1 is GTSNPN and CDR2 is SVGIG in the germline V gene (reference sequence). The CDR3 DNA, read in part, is TGTGCCTGGAGAGTTAGGGACAGACCTAACTATGGC. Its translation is CAWRVRDRPNYG. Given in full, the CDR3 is CAWRVRDRPNYGYTF.

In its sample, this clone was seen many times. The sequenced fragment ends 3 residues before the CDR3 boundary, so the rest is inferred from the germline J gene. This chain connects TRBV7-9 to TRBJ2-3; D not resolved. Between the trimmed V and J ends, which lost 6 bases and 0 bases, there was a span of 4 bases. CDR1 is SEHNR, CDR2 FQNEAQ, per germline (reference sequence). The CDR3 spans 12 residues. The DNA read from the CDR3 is TGTGCCAGCAGTCGGAGCACAGATACG. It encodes CASSRSTDT. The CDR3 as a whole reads CASSRSTDTQYF.

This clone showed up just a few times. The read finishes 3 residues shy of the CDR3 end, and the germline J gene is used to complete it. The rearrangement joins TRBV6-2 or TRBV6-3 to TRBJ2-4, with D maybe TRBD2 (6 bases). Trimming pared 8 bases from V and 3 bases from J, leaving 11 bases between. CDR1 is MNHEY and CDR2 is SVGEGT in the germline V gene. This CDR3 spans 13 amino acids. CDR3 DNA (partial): TGTGCCAGCTCTAGGGGAGGCAAAAACATT. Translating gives CASSRGGKNI. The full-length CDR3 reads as CASSRGGKNIQYF.

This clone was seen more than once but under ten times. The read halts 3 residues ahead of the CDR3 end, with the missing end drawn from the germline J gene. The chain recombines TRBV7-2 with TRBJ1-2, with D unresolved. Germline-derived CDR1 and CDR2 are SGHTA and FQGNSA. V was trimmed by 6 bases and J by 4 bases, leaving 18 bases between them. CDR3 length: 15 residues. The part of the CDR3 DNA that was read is TGTGCCAGCAGGCTCCCCTATTCGGTCGTCTATGGC. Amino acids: CASRLPYSVVYG. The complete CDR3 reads CASRLPYSVVYGYTF.

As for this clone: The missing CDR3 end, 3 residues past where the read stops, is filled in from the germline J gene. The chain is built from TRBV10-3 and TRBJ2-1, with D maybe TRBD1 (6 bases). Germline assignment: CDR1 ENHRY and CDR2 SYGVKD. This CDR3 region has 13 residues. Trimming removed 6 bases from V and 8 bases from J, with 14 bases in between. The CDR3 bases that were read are TGTGCCATCAGCCTAGAGCAGGGGTATGAG. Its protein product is CAISLEQGYE. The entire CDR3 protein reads CAISLEQGYEQFF.

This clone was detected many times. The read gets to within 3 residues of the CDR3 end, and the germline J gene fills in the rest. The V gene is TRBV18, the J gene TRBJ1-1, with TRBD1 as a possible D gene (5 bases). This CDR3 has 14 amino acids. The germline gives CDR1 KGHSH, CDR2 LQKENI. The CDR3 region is CASSDSLFKGEAFF. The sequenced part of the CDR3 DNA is TGTGCCAGCTCGGATAGCTTATTCAAGGGGGAA.

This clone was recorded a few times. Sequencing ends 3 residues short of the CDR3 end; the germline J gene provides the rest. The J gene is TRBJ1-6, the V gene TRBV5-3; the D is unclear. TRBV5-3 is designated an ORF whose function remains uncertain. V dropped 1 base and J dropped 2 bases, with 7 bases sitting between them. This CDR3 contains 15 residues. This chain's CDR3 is CARSLSSAYNSPLHF. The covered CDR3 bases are TGTGCCAGAAGCTTGAGTAGTGCCTATAATTCACCC.

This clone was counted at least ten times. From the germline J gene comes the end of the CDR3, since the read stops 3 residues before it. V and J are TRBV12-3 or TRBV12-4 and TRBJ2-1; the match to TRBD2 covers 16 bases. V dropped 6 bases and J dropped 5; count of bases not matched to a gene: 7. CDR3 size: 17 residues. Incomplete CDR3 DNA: TGTGCCAGCAGCCCGGGACTAGCGGGAGGGGGTAACAATGAG. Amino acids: CASSPGLAGGGNNE. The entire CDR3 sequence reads CASSPGLAGGGNNEQFF.

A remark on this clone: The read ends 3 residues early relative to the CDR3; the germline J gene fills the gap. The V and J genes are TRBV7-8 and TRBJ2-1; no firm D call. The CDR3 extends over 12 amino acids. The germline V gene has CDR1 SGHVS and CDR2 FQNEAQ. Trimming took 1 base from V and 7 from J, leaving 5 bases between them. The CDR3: CASSLGANEQFF. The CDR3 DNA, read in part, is TGTGCCAGCAGCTTAGGGGCGAATGAG.

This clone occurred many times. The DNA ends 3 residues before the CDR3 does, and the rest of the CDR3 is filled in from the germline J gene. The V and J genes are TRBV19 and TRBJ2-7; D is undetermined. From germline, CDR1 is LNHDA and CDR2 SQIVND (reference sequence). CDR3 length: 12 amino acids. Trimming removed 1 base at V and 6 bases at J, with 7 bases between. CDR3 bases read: TGTGCCAGTAGTATAGGACAAGTCGAG. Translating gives CASSIGQVE. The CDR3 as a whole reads CASSIGQVEQYF.

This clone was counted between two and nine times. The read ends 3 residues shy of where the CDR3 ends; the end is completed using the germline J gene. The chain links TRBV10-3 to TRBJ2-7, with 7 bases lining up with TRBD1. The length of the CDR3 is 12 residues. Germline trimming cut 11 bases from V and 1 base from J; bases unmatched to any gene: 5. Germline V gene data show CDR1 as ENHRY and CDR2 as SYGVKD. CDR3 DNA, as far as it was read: TGTGCCTCGATGGGACAGTCCTACGAG. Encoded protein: CASMGQSYE. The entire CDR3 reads CASMGQSYEQYF.

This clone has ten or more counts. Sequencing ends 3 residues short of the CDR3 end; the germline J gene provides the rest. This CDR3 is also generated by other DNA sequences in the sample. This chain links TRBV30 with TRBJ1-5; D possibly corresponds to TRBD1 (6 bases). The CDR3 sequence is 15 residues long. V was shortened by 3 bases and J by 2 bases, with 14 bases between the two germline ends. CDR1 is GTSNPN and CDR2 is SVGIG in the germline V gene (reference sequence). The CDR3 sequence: CAWSLGGAGNQPQHF. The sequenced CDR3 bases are TGTGCCTGGAGCCTTGGGGGGGCCGGCAATCAGCCC.

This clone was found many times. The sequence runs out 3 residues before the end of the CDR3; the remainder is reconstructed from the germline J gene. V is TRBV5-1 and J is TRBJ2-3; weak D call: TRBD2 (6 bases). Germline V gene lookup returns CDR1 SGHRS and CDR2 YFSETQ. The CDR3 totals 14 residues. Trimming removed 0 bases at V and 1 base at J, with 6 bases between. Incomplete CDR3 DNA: TGCGCCAGCAGCTTGGGGGGGGGCACAGATACG. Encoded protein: CASSLGGGTDT. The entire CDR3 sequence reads CASSLGGGTDTQYF.

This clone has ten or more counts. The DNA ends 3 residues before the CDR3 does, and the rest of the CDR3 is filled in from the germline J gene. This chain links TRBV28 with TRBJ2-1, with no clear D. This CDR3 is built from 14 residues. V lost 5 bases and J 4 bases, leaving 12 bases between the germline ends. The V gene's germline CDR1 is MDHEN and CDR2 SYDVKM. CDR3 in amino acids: CASSLVAAYNEQFF. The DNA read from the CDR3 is TGTGCCAGCAGTCTTGTGGCTGCTTACAATGAG.

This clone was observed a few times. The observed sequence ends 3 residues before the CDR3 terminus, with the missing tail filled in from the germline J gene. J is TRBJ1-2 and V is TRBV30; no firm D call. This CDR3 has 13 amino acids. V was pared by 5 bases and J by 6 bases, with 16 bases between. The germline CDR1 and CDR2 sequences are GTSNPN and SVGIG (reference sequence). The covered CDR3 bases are TGTGCCTGGGCCTCCCAAGCCCGTAATGGC. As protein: CAWASQARNG. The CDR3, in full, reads CAWASQARNGYTF.

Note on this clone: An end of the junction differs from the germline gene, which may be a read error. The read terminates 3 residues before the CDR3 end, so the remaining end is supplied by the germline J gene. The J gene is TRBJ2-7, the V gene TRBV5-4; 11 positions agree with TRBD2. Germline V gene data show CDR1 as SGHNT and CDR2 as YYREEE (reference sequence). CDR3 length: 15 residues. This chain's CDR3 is CASSPLAGASHEQYF. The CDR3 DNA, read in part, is TGTGCCAGCAGCCCACTAGCGGGAGCCTCCCACGAG. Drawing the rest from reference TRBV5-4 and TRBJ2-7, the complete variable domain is ETGVTQSPTHLIKTRGQQVTLRCSSQSGHNTVSWYQQALGQGPQFIFQYYREEENGRGNFPPRFSGLQFPNYSSELNVNALELDDSALYLCASSPLAGASHEQYFGPGTRLTVT.